This is a list of T cell receptor beta chains from one sample in a study of beta chain features in type 1 diabetes. Sequenced by immunoSEQ multiplex PCR; TCRdb stores in-frame clones only, minus some. The data hold about 410,000 clones, with approximately 13% observed a single time. The sequenced sample consisted of naive CD4+ T cells from blood. These receptors all stem from a young man in good health. CDR3s include the opening cysteine and the closing phenylalanine or tryptophan. D genes are given only for firm matches. A row's size may be missing; if present it is once, few, many or a size class.

DNA	CDR3	size	V	J	D	length
TGTGCCAGCAGTGCCGGGACTAGAAATGAGCAGTTCTTC	CASSAGTRNEQFF	few	TRBV2	TRBJ2-1	TRBD2	13
TGTGCCAGCAGCTTGGAGGTTTTCGGACCCGGGGATGGCTACACCTTC	CASSLEVFGPGDGYTF	-	TRBV7-2	TRBJ1-2	-	16
TGCGCCAGCAGCCAAGGACAACTTTTAGCGGGCCAAGAGACCCAGTACTTC	CASSQGQLLAGQETQYF	-	TRBV4-1	TRBJ2-5	TRBD2	17
TGTGCTAGTGGTTTAGTAGCGGGAGGGTCTGATACGCAGTATTTT	CASGLVAGGSDTQYF	few	TRBV12-5	TRBJ2-3	TRBD2	15
TGTGCCAGCAGTGACCGACAGGGGGCCAAAAACATTCAGTACTTC	CASSDRQGAKNIQYF	-	TRBV6-1	TRBJ2-4	TRBD1	15
TGTGCCAGCAGCCAGACAGCAAAGAATGAAAAACTGTTTTTT	CASSQTAKNEKLFF	few	TRBV7-9	TRBJ1-4	-	14
TGTGCCAGCAGCTTAGTGGGACTAGCGGGGGGATTCACATACAATGAGCAGTTCTTC	CASSLVGLAGGFTYNEQFF	-	TRBV7-2	TRBJ2-1	TRBD2	19
TGTGCCAGCAGTTCCGGACAGGGGGGCGAGCAGTACTTC	CASSSGQGGEQYF	few	TRBV28	TRBJ2-7	TRBD1	13
TGCGCCAGCAGCCAAGAGGGGGATCCCACAGATACGCAGTATTTT	CASSQEGDPTDTQYF	few	TRBV4-3	TRBJ2-3	-	15
TGTGCCAGCAGAAACCTAGCGGGGTACAATGAGCAGTTCTTC	CASRNLAGYNEQFF	few	TRBV2	TRBJ2-1	TRBD2	14
TGTGCCAGCAGCCCTAGGCCCTTCTCCTACGAGCAGTACTTC	CASSPRPFSYEQYF	-	TRBV11-2	TRBJ2-7	-	14
TGTGCCAGCAGCTTAGGGCAGCCCATGGATACGCAGTATTTT	CASSLGQPMDTQYF	few	TRBV13	TRBJ2-3	-	14
TGTGCCAGCAGCGAACAGGGGGCTAATAATGAAAAACTGTTTTTT	CASSEQGANNEKLFF	few	TRBV7-2	TRBJ1-4	TRBD1	15
TGTGCCAGCAGCTTAGCACGCAGGGGGACGGCTAACTATGGCTACACCTTC	CASSLARRGTANYGYTF	-	TRBV7-8	TRBJ1-2	TRBD1	17
TGTGCCAGCAGTGAAATCCCTAGCGGCAATGAGCAGTTCTTC	CASSEIPSGNEQFF	few	TRBV25-1	TRBJ2-1	TRBD2	14
TGTGCCAGCAGTGAAGTGACGGGCACTGAAGCTTTCTTT	CASSEVTGTEAFF	few	TRBV25-1	TRBJ1-1	-	13
TGTGCCAGCAGCGCCCGACTAGCGGTCTACAATGAGCAGTTCTTC	CASSARLAVYNEQFF	-	TRBV9	TRBJ2-1	TRBD2	15
TGTGCCAGCAGCTTGGACAGGGGGTCGAACTATGGCTACACCTTC	CASSLDRGSNYGYTF	-	TRBV5-4	TRBJ1-2	TRBD1	15